These 24 T cell receptor beta chains came from one sample sequenced in a study of cytomegalovirus exposure and HLA in healthy donors. 60 Vbeta and 13 Jbeta primers were used in PCR. Some clones are missing from TCRdb's copy, which holds only in-frame ones; the method was immunoSEQ multiplex PCR. The table records roughly 220,000 clones, roughly 84% of them present only once. Sequenced input: PBMCs. The receptors derive from a man aged 50 or older in good health and CMV-seronegative.

Written as DNA, the CDR3 is TGCAGTGCTAAGAGGAACTATGGCTACACCTTC. It encodes CSAKRNYGYTF. The V gene is TRBV20-1, the J gene TRBJ1-2, with D unresolved. V was shortened by 4 bases and J by 2 bases, with 5 bases between the two germline ends. The length of the CDR3 is 11 residues. Germline V gene lookup returns CDR1 DFQATT and CDR2 SNEGSKA (reference sequence).

This chain uses TRBV25-1 with TRBJ2-3; 8 positions agree with TRBD1. Germline V gene data show CDR1 as MGHDK and CDR2 as SYGVNS. CDR3 length: 16 amino acids. V dropped 3 bases and J dropped 0; count of bases not matched to a gene: 5. The CDR3 DNA reads as TGTGCCAGCAGTGATTTTCAGGGGGCCAGCACAGATACGCAGTATTTT. Translating it yields CASSDFQGASTDTQYF.

V gene TRBV27 combines with J gene TRBJ2-7; 13 bases are a match to TRBD2. The V gene end was trimmed by 5 bases and the J gene end by 5 bases; junction bases not matched to a gene: 9. CDR3 length: 16 residues. CDR1 is MNHEY and CDR2 is SMNVEV in the germline V gene (reference sequence). Written as DNA, the CDR3 is TGTGCCAGCAGTCCGCTACTAGCGGGAGGGCCCCACGAGCAGTACTTC. It is translated as CASSPLLAGGPHEQYF.

V and J are TRBV28 and TRBJ2-7; D gene unclear. Germline CDR1 MDHEN, CDR2 SYDVKM. Trimming shortened V by 3 bases and J by 2 bases, and 2 bases separated the two germline ends. This CDR3 contains 11 residues. CDR3 DNA: TGTGCCAGCAGTTTTACCTACGAGCAGTACTTC. Its protein product is CASSFTYEQYF.

This clone showed up just a few times. This chain joins TRBV27 and TRBJ1-2; 8 nucleotides line up with TRBD1. Germline V gene lookup returns CDR1 MNHEY and CDR2 SMNVEV (reference sequence). Germline trimming cut 5 bases from V and 5 bases from J; bases unmatched to any gene: 13. The length of the CDR3 is 16 residues. CDR3 DNA: TGTGCCAGCAGTCCCCGGACAGGGTTGATAGCGTATGGCTACACCTTC. Protein product: CASSPRTGLIAYGYTF.

The chain carries TRBV10-1 and TRBJ2-7, with 10 bases lining up with TRBD2. Germline V gene lookup returns CDR1 WNHNN and CDR2 SYGVQD (reference sequence). The CDR3 spans 14 residues. Trimming removed 3 bases from V and 6 bases from J; junction bases left unmatched: 5. CDR3 bases: TGCGCCAGCAGTGACAGCGGGAGGGCCCTCGAGCAGTACTTC. Encoded protein: CASSDSGRALEQYF.

This clone was counted only a few times. The chain couples TRBV13 to TRBJ1-1; weak D call: TRBD1 (5 bases). This CDR3 comprises 15 residues. CDR1 is PRHDT, CDR2 FYEKMQ, per germline (reference sequence). V was cut by 5 bases and J by 1 base, with 14 bases left in between. The CDR3 DNA reads as TGTGCCAGCAGCCCCCTCGACAGAGCGAACACTGAAGCTTTCTTT. Its translation is CASSPLDRANTEAFF. Drawing the rest from reference TRBV13 and TRBJ1-1, the complete variable domain is AAGVIQSPRHLIKEKRETATLKCYPIPRHDTVYWYQQGPGQDPQFLISFYEKMQSDKGSIPDRFSAQQFSDYHSELNMSSLELGDSALYFCASSPLDRANTEAFFGQGTRLTVV.

The V and J genes are TRBV6-6 and TRBJ2-1; 10 bases line up with TRBD2. The CDR3 runs 16 residues. The V and J ends lost 7 bases and 5 bases, in that order; junction bases with no gene match: 11. Germline values: CDR1 MNHNY, CDR2 SVGAGI (reference sequence). The CDR3 sequence is CASTGPLAGANNEQFF. CDR3 DNA sequence: TGTGCCAGCACCGGCCCTCTAGCGGGAGCAAACAATGAGCAGTTCTTC.

The chain links TRBV18 to TRBJ1-1; D is ambiguous. Germline V gene lookup returns CDR1 KGHSH and CDR2 LQKENI. The CDR3 spans 12 residues. Trimming stripped 6 bases from V and 10 bases from J, with 15 bases between. CDR3 nucleotide sequence: TGTGCCAGCTCTACAGACATCGTCCCAGCTTTCTTT. Its protein product is CASSTDIVPAFF. The full variable domain, rest sourced from reference TRBV18 and TRBJ1-1, is NAGVMQNPRHLVRRRGQEARLRCSPMKGHSHVYWYRQLPEEGLKFMVYLQKENIIDESGMPKERFSAEFPKEGPSILRIQQVVRGDSAAYFCASSTDIVPAFFGQGTRLTVV.

This chain connects TRBV6-4 to TRBJ2-1; TRBD1 agrees at 9 bases. The CDR3 runs 15 residues. Trimming took 4 bases from V and 5 from J; bases not matched to a gene: 6. Germline CDR1 is MRHNA and CDR2 is SNTAGT. The CDR3 region is CASSVIQGANNEQFF. The CDR3 bases are TGTGCCAGCAGTGTCATACAGGGGGCGAACAATGAGCAGTTCTTC.

V and J are TRBV2 and TRBJ2-5, with TRBD1 identical over 11 bases. The J call may be incorrect, as the DNA end agrees better with TRBJ2-7. The germline V gene encodes CDR1 SNHLY and CDR2 FYNNEI. This CDR3 region has 14 residues. The CDR3 nucleotides are TGTGCCAGCGGAAAGGGACAGGGGGTCTACGAGCAGTACTTC. Its translation is CASGKGQGVYEQYF.

The chain recombines TRBV5-6 with TRBJ1-2, with TRBD1 matching 10 bases. The J segment lost 5 bases and the V segment lost 3 bases, leaving 4 bases of the junction unmatched. Germline V gene data show CDR1 as SGHDT and CDR2 as YYEEEE. The CDR3 consists of 14 residues. The CDR3 sequence is CASSSPGQGYGYTF. CDR3 bases: TGTGCCAGCAGCTCGCCGGGACAGGGGTATGGCTACACCTTC.

The CDR3 reads CASSPRSGINNEQFF. For the CDR3, the DNA is TGTGCCAGCTCACCACGTAGCGGGATTAACAATGAGCAGTTCTTC. This sequence joins TRBV18 and TRBJ2-1; TRBD2 matches at 8 bases. CDR1 is KGHSH, CDR2 LQKENI, per germline. This CDR3 has 15 residues. After removal of 1 base from V and 5 bases from J, the junction contained 4 bases not matched to a gene.

This chain connects TRBV6-5 to TRBJ1-5; D unclear. CDR1 MNHEY and CDR2 SVGAGI come from the germline V gene. Trimming took 5 bases from V and 2 from J, leaving 10 bases between them. This CDR3 has 14 residues. This chain's CDR3 is CASSKSTGNQPQHF. In nucleotides, the CDR3 is TGTGCCAGCAGTAAGAGCACGGGCAATCAGCCCCAGCATTTT.

This clone was counted once. The chain recombines TRBV9 with TRBJ2-3; D unclear. The germline CDR1 and CDR2 sequences are SGDLS and YYNGEE. The V and J ends lost 2 bases and 0 bases respectively, with 13 bases between them. The CDR3 is made up of 16 amino acids. Written as DNA, the CDR3 is TGTGCCAGCAGCGTGCTCGGTTTGGTTAGCACAGATACGCAGTATTTT. This sequence encodes CASSVLGLVSTDTQYF.

The V and J genes are TRBV5-1 and TRBJ2-2, with 8 bases identical to TRBD1. CDR1 and CDR2 from the germline V gene are SGHRS and YFSETQ. The CDR3 contains 14 residues. V lost 4 bases, J lost 5 bases, and 4 bases stayed unmatched. The CDR3 protein is CASSRRTGTGELFF. CDR3 coding DNA: TGCGCCAGCAGCCGCAGGACAGGGACCGGGGAGCTGTTTTTT.

The J gene is TRBJ2-1, the V gene TRBV28; a weak D match, TRBD2 (5 bases). V was shortened by 6 bases and J by 12 bases, with 12 bases between the two germline ends. Germline V gene lookup returns CDR1 MDHEN and CDR2 SYDVKM. CDR3 length: 11 residues. The CDR3 sequence is CASRSGWGQFF. The DNA for the CDR3 is TGTGCCAGCAGAAGCGGTTGGGGGCAGTTCTTC.

The chain links TRBV9 to TRBJ1-6; D might be TRBD1 (6 bases). The CDR3 totals 15 residues. V was cut by 0 bases and J by 8 bases, with 12 bases left in between. Germline CDR1 and CDR2: SGDLS and YYNGEE. CDR3 residues: CASSVDGTSDSPLHF. The CDR3, as DNA: TGTGCCAGCAGCGTAGATGGGACATCGGATTCACCCCTCCACTTT.

This clone was seen a handful of times. V and J are TRBV6-5 and TRBJ1-1; the D gene is possibly TRBD1 (6 bases). Germline CDR1 reads MNHEY; CDR2 reads SVGAGI. The CDR3 has 15 residues. V lost 4 bases and J lost 4, with 16 bases in between. For the CDR3, the DNA is TGTGCCAGCAGTTCGAGGGGGGGCATGGGCACTGAAGCTTTCTTT. The encoded protein is CASSSRGGMGTEAFF.

This chain connects TRBV6-4 to TRBJ2-3, with 7 bases matching TRBD1. Germline CDR1 MRHNA, CDR2 SNTAGT. V shed 2 bases and J 2 bases; nucleotides not matched to a gene: 7. The CDR3 totals 16 residues. The DNA for the CDR3 is TGTGCCAGCAGTGACGAGAGGACAGGAACCACAGATACGCAGTATTTT. Translating gives CASSDERTGTTDTQYF.

V gene TRBV2 combines with J gene TRBJ2-2, with 8 bases fitting TRBD2. The junction had 11 bases not matched to a gene; V was cut back by 7 bases and J by 7 bases. Germline V lookup: CDR1 SNHLY, CDR2 FYNNEI. The CDR3 extends over 15 amino acids. This CDR3 is CASKSSGGPVGELFF. In DNA form, the CDR3 reads TGTGCCAGCAAATCGTCGGGAGGGCCCGTCGGGGAGCTGTTTTTT.

The gene calls are TRBV6-1 and TRBJ1-1; a weak D match, TRBD1 (5 bases). This CDR3 has 13 residues. V was clipped by 5 bases and J by 5 bases, with 12 bases between them. From germline, CDR1 is MNHNS and CDR2 SASEGT. CDR3 DNA: TGTGCCAGCAGTTATAGGGGTAGGACTGAAGCTTTCTTT. Translating it yields CASSYRGRTEAFF.

The J gene is TRBJ2-2, the V gene TRBV7-9; 13 bases are a match to TRBD2. This CDR3 is built from 16 residues. Trimming at V came to 4 bases and at J to 7 bases, leaving 6 bases not matched to a gene. Germline V gene data show CDR1 as SEHNR and CDR2 as FQNEAQ (reference sequence). The CDR3 protein is CASSSRTSGRIGELFF. In DNA form, the CDR3 reads TGTGCCAGCAGCTCTCGGACTAGCGGGAGAATCGGGGAGCTGTTTTTT.

J is TRBJ2-2 and V is TRBV19; TRBD1 might be the D (6 bases). Germline CDR1 reads LNHDA; CDR2 reads SQIVND (reference sequence). The CDR3 is 13 residues long. The V and J ends lost 10 bases and 8 bases respectively, with 17 bases between them. The CDR3 DNA is TGTGCCACCTCGGACAGTTTTTCTGGGGAGCTGTTTTTT. Its translation: CATSDSFSGELFF.